This TCR beta chain was retrieved from a study of T-cell memory formation after mild COVID-19. Study-level results: Second-wave clones peaking on day 37 lacked confirmed SARS-CoV-2 specificity.

In the case of this clonotype: What it binds is not known.

TCRdb re-called the 5' RACE reads with MiXCR, one entry per CDR3 protein. The table includes roughly 100,000 distinct CDR3 sequences, more than 15% detected once. The sequenced material came from PBMCs or a T cell subset sorted from them (not recorded which). The clonotype was recovered from an adult woman who had mild COVID-19 (a few samples of this study predate the infection). Cell type and time point are not known.

For the CDR3, the DNA is TGTGCCAGCAGCCCGCAAGGACGTACGCAGTATTTT. Translated: CASSPQGRTQYF. J is TRBJ2-3 and V is TRBV5-5, with D hard to call. CDR1 and CDR2 from the germline V gene are SGHKS and YYEKEE (reference sequence). Trimming took off 4 bases at V and 8 bases at J, with 11 bases between the two ends. The CDR3 has 12 amino acids.